Shown below are 14 T cell receptor beta chains from a single sample sequenced in a study of cytomegalovirus exposure and HLA in healthy donors. The PCR was carried out with 60 Vbeta primers and 13 Jbeta primers. Produced via immunoSEQ multiplex PCR; TCRdb's table is partial and in-frame only. There are some 130,000 clones in the sample; approximately 68% occur only once, and around 1.6% lies in the top ten. Sequencing was done on a sample of PBMCs. The receptors shown here come from a man aged 30 to 39 in good health and CMV-seropositive.

The chain is built from TRBV7-8 and TRBJ2-7; 7 bases match TRBD2. The germline V gene has CDR1 SGHVS and CDR2 FQNEAQ. This CDR3 has 13 residues. Losses at the gene ends were 3 bases for V and 3 bases for J; bases not matched to a gene: 2. The CDR3 nucleotides are TGTGCCAGCAGCTTGGGAGGGAACTACGAGCAGTACTTC. Translated: CASSLGGNYEQYF.

The chain recombines TRBV5-1 with TRBJ1-2; 9 nucleotides agree with TRBD1. The junction had 9 bases not matched to a gene; V was cut back by 4 bases and J by 8 bases. Germline values: CDR1 SGHRS, CDR2 YFSETQ. The CDR3 loop spans 14 amino acids. The CDR3 DNA reads as TGCGCCAGCAGCCCCTGGACAGGGGACCGCGGCTACACCTTC. The encoded protein is CASSPWTGDRGYTF.

The chain couples TRBV14 to TRBJ2-5; TRBD2 aligns across 13 bases. Trimming cost V 4 bases and J 7 bases; bases outside gene matches: 12. CDR3 size: 17 residues. CDR1 and CDR2 (germline): SGHDN, FVKESK. CDR3 sequence reads: CASSLRTSGSLRGTQYF. The CDR3 DNA reads as TGTGCCAGCAGCCTGAGGACTAGCGGGAGCCTCCGGGGGACCCAGTACTTC.

The rearrangement links TRBV14 to TRBJ1-2; maybe TRBD1 (5 bases). The CDR3 spans 12 residues. The V and J ends lost 4 bases and 3 bases respectively, with 6 bases between them. CDR1 and CDR2 (germline): SGHDN, FVKESK. The CDR3 DNA sequence: TGTGCCAGCAGCCCGGGGGACTATGGCTACACCTTC. This gives the protein CASSPGDYGYTF.

To note about this clone: The identical CDR3 is also encoded by other nucleotide sequences in the sample. The chain is built from TRBV6-5 and TRBJ1-5, with D perhaps matching TRBD1 (6 bases). V dropped 5 bases and J dropped 4 bases, with 15 bases sitting between them. Germline V gene data show CDR1 as MNHEY and CDR2 as SVGAGI. The CDR3 is 15 residues long. The DNA for the CDR3 is TGTGCCAGCAGTCGAACAGGGTCGTGGAATCAGCCCCAGCATTTT. As protein: CASSRTGSWNQPQHF.

The V gene is TRBV30, the J gene TRBJ1-6; 7 nucleotides agree with TRBD1. Germline V gene lookup returns CDR1 GTSNPN and CDR2 SVGIG (reference sequence). Trimming took 3 bases from V and 4 from J; bases not matched to a gene: 3. This CDR3 is built from 14 residues. The CDR3 is CAWRAGQYNSPLHF. In nucleotides, the CDR3 is TGTGCCTGGAGGGCGGGACAGTATAATTCACCCCTCCACTTT.

This sequence joins TRBV5-4 and TRBJ1-3; D is possibly TRBD1 (5 bases). With 0 bases removed from V and 2 bases from J, the gap between germline ends came to 12 bases. The germline gives CDR1 SGHNT, CDR2 YYREEE (reference sequence). This CDR3 region has 16 residues. Here the CDR3 DNA reads TGTGCCAGCAGCTTGGTTTCGGGGGGAGCTGGAAACACCATATATTTT. Translating gives CASSLVSGGAGNTIYF.

The chain couples TRBV5-1 to TRBJ2-7, with a weak D call TRBD1 (6 bases). The CDR3 extends over 15 amino acids. Germline V lookup: CDR1 SGHRS, CDR2 YFSETQ. V was pared by 0 bases and J by 1 base, with 11 bases between. The CDR3 region is CASSLGGLRSYEQYF. The CDR3 coding sequence is TGCGCCAGCAGCTTGGGGGGGCTGCGGTCCTACGAGCAGTACTTC.

The chain uses TRBV6-5 and TRBJ2-5; 9 bases line up with TRBD1. The assigned J gene may be wrong: the sequence end matches TRBJ2-7 better. Germline V CDR1 and CDR2: MNHEY, SVGAGI. The CDR3 consists of 14 residues. CDR3 nucleotide sequence: TGTGCCAGCAGACCGGGACAGGGACGGGTCGAGCAGTACTTC. Amino acid sequence: CASRPGQGRVEQYF.

V usage is TRBV4-2 and J usage is TRBJ1-2; tentatively, D is TRBD1 (6 bases). Germline-derived CDR1 and CDR2 are LGHNA and YNFKEQ. The CDR3 length is 14 residues. Trimming pared 4 bases from V and 7 bases from J, leaving 16 bases between. CDR3 sequence reads: CASSLGGTNIGYTF. Written as DNA, the CDR3 is TGTGCCAGCAGCCTGGGTGGGACAAATATTGGCTACACCTTC.

This chain uses TRBV27 with TRBJ2-1; 7 bases line up with TRBD1. Germline CDR1 reads MNHEY; CDR2 reads SMNVEV (reference sequence). Trimming removed 5 bases from V and 5 bases from J; junction bases left unmatched: 6. The CDR3 sequence is 14 residues long. Written as DNA, the CDR3 is TGTGCCAGCAGTGACAGGGATGGGAACAATGAGCAGTTCTTC. Its translation: CASSDRDGNNEQFF.

This chain uses TRBV6-5 with TRBJ2-1; maybe TRBD2 (5 bases). The CDR3 consists of 14 residues. V lost 2 bases and J 7 bases, leaving 12 bases between the germline ends. Per the germline V gene, CDR1 is MNHEY and CDR2 is SVGAGI. The chain's CDR3 is CASSYGLAANEQFF. CDR3 sequence (DNA): TGTGCCAGCAGTTACGGTCTAGCAGCGAATGAGCAGTTCTTC.

The chain is built from TRBV19 and TRBJ2-3, with 8 nucleotides matching TRBD2. Germline trimming cut 1 base from V and 3 bases from J; bases unmatched to any gene: 9. Germline values: CDR1 LNHDA, CDR2 SQIVND (reference sequence). This CDR3 has 17 residues. CDR3 DNA sequence: TGTGCCAGTAGTATAGCTCGATTAGCGGGATCGACAGATACGCAGTATTTT. This sequence encodes CASSIARLAGSTDTQYF.

J is TRBJ2-2 and V is TRBV29-1; D remains unclear. The CDR3 contains 11 residues. Germline CDR1 SQVTM, CDR2 ANQGSEA. The germline V and J ends were trimmed by 7 bases and 4 bases, with 7 bases remaining between them. The CDR3 protein is CSASRTGELFF. Written as DNA, the CDR3 is TGCAGCGCTAGTCGCACCGGGGAGCTGTTTTTT.